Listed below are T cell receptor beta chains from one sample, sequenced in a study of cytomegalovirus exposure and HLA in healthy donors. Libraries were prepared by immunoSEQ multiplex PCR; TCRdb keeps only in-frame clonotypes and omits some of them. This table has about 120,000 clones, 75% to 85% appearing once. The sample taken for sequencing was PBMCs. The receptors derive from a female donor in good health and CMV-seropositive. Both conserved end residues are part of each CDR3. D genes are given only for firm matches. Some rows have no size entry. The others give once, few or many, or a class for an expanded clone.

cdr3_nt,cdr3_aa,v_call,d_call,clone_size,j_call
TGTGCCAGCAGCGACTCAGGGGGCGTAGGCTATGGCTACACCTTC,CASSDSGGVGYGYTF,TRBV2,TRBD1,NA,TRBJ1-2
TGCGCCAGCAGCTACCTAGCGGGGGGCGGAACCGGGAAGCTGTTTTTT,CASSYLAGGGTGKLFF,TRBV5-1,TRBD2,NA,TRBJ2-2
TGCGCCAGCAGCTCCTCTAGCGGATCCTACAATGAGCAGTTCTTC,CASSSSSGSYNEQFF,TRBV5-1,TRBD2,NA,TRBJ2-1
TGTGCCAGCAGTTCGGACAGCCGGGGCTACGAGCAGTACTTC,CASSSDSRGYEQYF,TRBV6-5,NA,few,TRBJ2-7
TGTGCCAGCAGTGTTACTGGACAGGGAGACTATGGCTACACCTTC,CASSVTGQGDYGYTF,TRBV6-1,TRBD1,NA,TRBJ1-2
TGTGCCAGCAGCGATGGACTAGCCCCCTCCTACGAGCAGTACTTC,CASSDGLAPSYEQYF,TRBV7-2,TRBD2,NA,TRBJ2-7
TGCGCCAGCAGTGACCTTGGGACAGAAATATACGAGCAGTACTTC,CASSDLGTEIYEQYF,TRBV10-1,TRBD1,once,TRBJ2-7
TGTGCCAGCAGCCCAAGTGCCAGGGTTCCTAATTCACCCCTCCACTTT,CASSPSARVPNSPLHF,TRBV11-2,NA,NA,TRBJ1-6
TGTGCCAGCAGCCCGTGGACAGGCGACTTGAACACTGAAGCTTTCTTT,CASSPWTGDLNTEAFF,TRBV28,TRBD1,NA,TRBJ1-1
TGTGCCAGCAGTTATGGACAGGGGGCTTACGAGCAGTACTTC,CASSYGQGAYEQYF,TRBV6-5,TRBD1,NA,TRBJ2-7
TGTGCCAGTAGTCCCCTAGCGGGGGGGCCAAACACCGGGGAGCTGTTTTTT,CASSPLAGGPNTGELFF,TRBV19,TRBD2,NA,TRBJ2-2
TGTGCCAGCAGTTTAGGGGGGGGTTATACTAATGAAAAACTGTTTTTT,CASSLGGGYTNEKLFF,TRBV28,NA,NA,TRBJ1-4
TGTGCCAGCAGCTACGGGAGAGGGGCGGGGGCAACTAATGAAAAACTGTTTTTT,CASSYGRGAGATNEKLFF,TRBV5-8,NA,NA,TRBJ1-4
TGTGCCAGCAGCTCGACCGGGACACCCAGATATGGCTACACCTTC,CASSSTGTPRYGYTF,TRBV7-3,NA,NA,TRBJ1-2
TGTGCCAGCTCACCGCAGAAGGGGCCTGGGAACACCATATATTTT,CASSPQKGPGNTIYF,TRBV18,NA,NA,TRBJ1-3
TGTGCCAGCAGTCGGCGGACAGTCACCAAAAACATTCAGTACTTC,CASSRRTVTKNIQYF,TRBV6-5,NA,NA,TRBJ2-4
TGTGCCAATAAGGGGCGTTGGGACACTGAAGCTTTCTTT,CANKGRWDTEAFF,TRBV2,NA,NA,TRBJ1-1
TGTGCCAGCACTCACCCATCCCGGGGGATCGCTGAAGCTTTCTTT,CASTHPSRGIAEAFF,TRBV6-1,NA,NA,TRBJ1-1
TGTGCCAGCAGCGCCTTTGAGAGCTCCTACGAGCAGTACTTC,CASSAFESSYEQYF,TRBV9,NA,NA,TRBJ2-7
TGCAGCGCCCTCCGATTAGCGGGGAGAGGCAATGAGCAGTTCTTC,CSALRLAGRGNEQFF,TRBV29-1,TRBD2,NA,TRBJ2-1
TGTGCCAGCAGGACTCTCAGGGGGAACACTGAAGCTTTCTTT,CASRTLRGNTEAFF,TRBV28,NA,NA,TRBJ1-1
TGTGCCAGCAGCCCTACAGTGAACACTGAAGCTTTCTTT,CASSPTVNTEAFF,TRBV6-5,NA,NA,TRBJ1-1
TGTGCCAGCTCACCATATAGAGGGTTTGCCAATTCACCCCTCCACTTT,CASSPYRGFANSPLHF,TRBV18,NA,NA,TRBJ1-6
TGTGCCAGCTCACCACCCGGCAGGGGGCCCGGGGACGAGCAGTACTTC,CASSPPGRGPGDEQYF,TRBV18,TRBD1,NA,TRBJ2-7
TGTGCCAGCAGCTTGGTGGGCGACGCGAACACCGGGGAGCTGTTTTTT,CASSLVGDANTGELFF,TRBV5-6,NA,NA,TRBJ2-2
TGCGCCAGCAGCTTGTCGGGACAGGGGGGAGAGACCCAGTACTTC,CASSLSGQGGETQYF,TRBV5-1,TRBD1,NA,TRBJ2-5
TGTGCCAGCAGGTACGGACTAGCGGGGGACAATGAGCAGTTCTTC,CASRYGLAGDNEQFF,TRBV7-2,TRBD2,NA,TRBJ2-1
TGTGCCAGCTCACCGCGGACTGAAATGAACACTGAAGCTTTCTTT,CASSPRTEMNTEAFF,TRBV18,NA,NA,TRBJ1-1
TGTGCCAGCAGCTTGACACAGGGGGGCTCACCCCTCCACTTT,CASSLTQGGSPLHF,TRBV7-9,TRBD1,NA,TRBJ1-6
TGTGCCAGCAGTTACGCAGGGGCGACCCCTGAGACCCAGTACTTC,CASSYAGATPETQYF,TRBV5-6,NA,NA,TRBJ2-5
TGCGCCAGCAGCCCCGGACAGGGGGCCTCTAACGAGCAGTACTTC,CASSPGQGASNEQYF,TRBV5-1,TRBD1,NA,TRBJ2-7
TGTGCCAGCAGCTCCACTCAGGGGGCCGGGGAGCTGTTTTTT,CASSSTQGAGELFF,TRBV7-6,TRBD1,few,TRBJ2-2
TGTGCCAGCAGGCCTGGGACACTAAACTATGGCTACACCTTC,CASRPGTLNYGYTF,TRBV27,NA,NA,TRBJ1-2
TGCGCCAGCAATTGGGTTGGCAGGGCTACTGAAGCTTTCTTT,CASNWVGRATEAFF,TRBV4-1,NA,NA,TRBJ1-1
TGTGCCAGCAGCTTAACCGGGGCAGATACGCAGTATTTT,CASSLTGADTQYF,TRBV7-9,NA,NA,TRBJ2-3
TGTGCCAGCAGCTTGGGGACACCGAACTATGGCTACACCTTC,CASSLGTPNYGYTF,TRBV5-6,NA,NA,TRBJ1-2
TGTGCCAGCAGTTCCTACACAGGGGTTGGAAACACCATATATTTT,CASSSYTGVGNTIYF,TRBV6-1,TRBD1,once,TRBJ1-3
TGTGCCTGGAGTTTCGACAGGGGGTACGAGCAGTACTTC,CAWSFDRGYEQYF,TRBV30,TRBD1,NA,TRBJ2-7
TGTGCGGTGAGGAGCTCCTATAATTCACCCCTCCACTTT,CAVRSSYNSPLHF,TRBV11-2,NA,NA,TRBJ1-6
TGTGCCAGCTCGGGGTCAGGGGGCGGAGATCAGCCCCAGCATTTT,CASSGSGGGDQPQHF,TRBV18,TRBD1,NA,TRBJ1-5
TGTGCCAGTAGTATAAGGAAACAGGGTGATTCACCCCTCCACTTT,CASSIRKQGDSPLHF,TRBV19,NA,NA,TRBJ1-6
TGTGCCAGCAGTTCCCTACAGGGGGCTGGATCACCCCTCCACTTT,CASSSLQGAGSPLHF,TRBV28,TRBD1,NA,TRBJ1-6
TGCGCCAGCAGCTTGGGGATACAGGGAATTGGGGAGCAGTTCTTC,CASSLGIQGIGEQFF,TRBV5-1,NA,NA,TRBJ2-1
TGTGCCAGCGGTGGAAGGACAGGGGGAAAGGTACCACCCCTCCACTTT,CASGGRTGGKVPPLHF,TRBV6-1,TRBD1,NA,TRBJ1-6
TGTGCCAGCAGTGACGGACTAGCGGGGCCTAACACCGGGGAGCTGTTTTTT,CASSDGLAGPNTGELFF,TRBV6-1,TRBD2,NA,TRBJ2-2
TGTGCCTGGAGTGACCGCGAGCAGTACTTC,CAWSDREQYF,TRBV30,NA,NA,TRBJ2-7
TGTGCCAGCAGCTTGTCTAGCTACGGATCTGGGGCCAACGTCCTGACTTTC,CASSLSSYGSGANVLTF,TRBV5-6,NA,once,TRBJ2-6
TGCAGTGCTAGTAGTGAAAAACTGTTTTTT,CSASSEKLFF,TRBV20-1,NA,NA,TRBJ1-4
TGCAGTGCTCAGGAGAACACTGAAGCTTTCTTT,CSAQENTEAFF,TRBV20-1,NA,NA,TRBJ1-1
TGCGCCAGCAGCTTGTCGGGTCGGGGGGCACCCCTCCACTTT,CASSLSGRGAPLHF,TRBV5-1,NA,NA,TRBJ1-6
TGTGCCAGCAGCCCCCCGGGGGAGCAGTTCTTC,CASSPPGEQFF,TRBV28,NA,NA,TRBJ2-1
TGTGCCAGCGGGGGGTCCAGGGTGGGCGGCTACACCTTC,CASGGSRVGGYTF,TRBV2,NA,NA,TRBJ1-2
TGTGCCTGGAGCCGACTAGCGGTGCCCGGGGATACGCAGTATTTT,CAWSRLAVPGDTQYF,TRBV30,TRBD2,NA,TRBJ2-3
TGTGCCAGCAGTGTGACAGGGCAACGAACTGAAGCTTTCTTT,CASSVTGQRTEAFF,TRBV6-5,TRBD1,NA,TRBJ1-1
TGCAGCGTTGTTTCTGGGGGGTCTAATGAAAAACTGTTTTTT,CSVVSGGSNEKLFF,TRBV29-1,NA,NA,TRBJ1-4
TGCGCCAGCAGCTTGGTATCACCGCGTGGAAACACCATATATTTT,CASSLVSPRGNTIYF,TRBV5-1,NA,NA,TRBJ1-3
TGTGCCAGCTCCGTACTCTCCGGGACAGGGGCCTCTGGAAACACCATATATTTT,CASSVLSGTGASGNTIYF,TRBV18,TRBD1,NA,TRBJ1-3
TGTGCCAGCAGCGTAGTGGAGCTCACCGGGGAGCTGTTTTTT,CASSVVELTGELFF,TRBV9,NA,NA,TRBJ2-2
TGTGCCAGCAGTTCGGGACAGGGAAAGAACACTGAAGCTTTCTTT,CASSSGQGKNTEAFF,TRBV2,TRBD1,NA,TRBJ1-1
TGTGCCAGCAGTTACTCGATCCAGCAGGTGAATGGCTACACCTTC,CASSYSIQQVNGYTF,TRBV6-5,NA,once,TRBJ1-2